Following are 14 T cell receptor beta chains from one sample sequenced in a study of blood T cell repertoires in COVID-19. Profiling relied on immunoSEQ multiplex PCR, and the TCRdb table lists in-frame clones only, not all of them. Of about 200,000 clones listed, 82% are singletons. Sequences were obtained from peripheral blood. The receptors derive from a human donor with acute or convalescent COVID-19. The donor label of this sample is uncertain.

Concerning this clone itself: Relative to the germline gene, one junction end is altered; a read error may explain this. This chain uses TRBV7-2 with TRBJ2-3; 7 nucleotides agree with TRBD2. Germline V gene sequence: CDR1 SGHTA, CDR2 FQGNSA. The CDR3 totals 15 residues. The CDR3 region has the DNA TGTGCCAGCAGCTTAAAAGCGGGAAGCAGAGATACGCAGTATTTT. Residues: CASSLKAGSRDTQYF.

The V and J genes are TRBV6-1 and TRBJ1-1; D is perhaps TRBD1 (5 bases). Germline V gene data show CDR1 as MNHNS and CDR2 as SASEGT. The CDR3 is made up of 14 amino acids. V gave up 2 bases and J gave up 0 bases, with 7 bases separating them. In nucleotides, the CDR3 is TGTGCCAGCAGTGAACCAGGGCTGAACACTGAAGCTTTCTTT. Translation gives CASSEPGLNTEAFF.

This chain links TRBV5-4 with TRBJ2-5; TRBD2 aligns across 10 bases. Germline assignment: CDR1 SGHNT and CDR2 YYREEE (reference sequence). With 5 bases clipped from V and 5 bases from J, the junction kept 12 bases outside the gene matches. The CDR3 spans 16 residues. CDR3 DNA: TGTGCCAGCAGGGGTCGGATAGCGGGAGGAGGGGAGACCCAGTACTTC. This gives the protein CASRGRIAGGGETQYF. Using reference TRBV5-4 and TRBJ2-5 for the parts outside the CDR3, the full variable domain is ETGVTQSPTHLIKTRGQQVTLRCSSQSGHNTVSWYQQALGQGPQFIFQYYREEENGRGNFPPRFSGLQFPNYSSELNVNALELDDSALYLCASRGRIAGGGETQYFGPGTRLLVL.

The V gene is TRBV30, the J gene TRBJ2-7; no firm D call. V lost 1 base to trimming and J lost 3 bases, with 10 bases between them. Germline V gene sequence: CDR1 GTSNPN, CDR2 SVGIG (reference sequence). The CDR3 has 13 residues. This chain's CDR3 is CAWSGGVVYEQYF. The CDR3 DNA reads as TGTGCCTGGAGTGGCGGAGTTGTCTACGAGCAGTACTTC.

The rearrangement joins TRBV4-1 to TRBJ1-5; weak D call: TRBD1 (6 bases). The CDR3 runs 17 residues. V lost 0 bases to trimming and J lost 0 bases, with 12 bases between them. Germline lookup yields CDR1 MGHRA and CDR2 YSYEKL. CDR3 DNA: TGCGCCAGCAGCCAAGACGGGACACCTCGTAGCAATCAGCCCCAGCATTTT. This encodes CASSQDGTPRSNQPQHF.

The gene calls are TRBV6-2 or TRBV6-3 and TRBJ1-2; no reliable D call. V was cut by 4 bases and J by 7 bases, with 16 bases left in between. The CDR3 has 14 residues. Germline CDR1 MNHEY, CDR2 SVGEGT. The CDR3 is CASSSIHKSSGYTF. In nucleotides, the CDR3 is TGTGCCAGCAGTTCCATACACAAATCTAGTGGCTACACCTTC.

This clone was counted at least ten times. The rearrangement joins TRBV19 to TRBJ2-5; D uncertain. Germline V CDR1 and CDR2: LNHDA, SQIVND (reference sequence). Trimming stripped 5 bases from V and 7 bases from J, with 14 bases between. This CDR3 region has 13 residues. CDR3: CASSPRGSGTQYF. The CDR3, as DNA: TGTGCCAGTAGTCCCCGTGGTTCCGGGACCCAGTACTTC.

The chain carries TRBV29-1 and TRBJ1-2, with 8 positions matching TRBD1. J gave up 5 bases and V 7 bases, and 12 bases lay outside the gene matches. Germline V gene sequence: CDR1 SQVTM, CDR2 ANQGSEA. The CDR3 loop spans 14 amino acids. The DNA for the CDR3 is TGCAGCGCCGAGCCTGCGGACAGGGCGTATGGCTACACCTTC. Its protein product is CSAEPADRAYGYTF.

The chain has TRBV19 and TRBJ1-1; no firm D call. Trimming shortened V by 3 bases and J by 0 bases, and 8 bases separated the two germline ends. Per germline, CDR1 LNHDA and CDR2 SQIVND (reference sequence). This CDR3 comprises 14 residues. The CDR3: CASSIQVLNTEAFF. The CDR3 DNA reads as TGTGCCAGTAGTATCCAGGTTCTGAACACTGAAGCTTTCTTT. Combining the CDR3 with reference TRBV19 and TRBJ1-1 gives the whole variable domain DGGITQSPKYLFRKEGQNVTLSCEQNLNHDAMYWYRQDPGQGLRLIYYSQIVNDFQKGDIAEGYSVSREKKESFPLTVTSAQKNPTAFYLCASSIQVLNTEAFFGQGTRLTVV.

This chain uses TRBV9 with TRBJ1-2, with 9 bases fitting TRBD1. V was pared by 0 bases and J by 7 bases, with 10 bases of the junction left unmatched. The CDR3 contains 16 residues. The germline V gene has CDR1 SGDLS and CDR2 YYNGEE. The CDR3 reads CASSVGAGGQGVGYTF. DNA of the CDR3: TGTGCCAGCAGCGTAGGAGCAGGGGGACAGGGTGTTGGCTACACCTTC.

This clone was seen only once. The chain employs TRBV2 and TRBJ2-3; D is uncertain. The CDR3 contains 13 residues. V lost 10 bases to trimming and J lost 0 bases, with 11 bases between them. The germline gives CDR1 SNHLY, CDR2 FYNNEI. Here the CDR3 DNA reads TGTGCCACATCATTGGCCAGCACAGATACGCAGTATTTT. Amino acids: CATSLASTDTQYF.

V and J are TRBV6-1 and TRBJ2-1; TRBD2 aligns across 11 bases. CDR3 length equals 16 residues. V trimming: 1 base; J trimming: 7 bases; junction bases outside the gene matches: 6. CDR1 is MNHNS, CDR2 SASEGT, per germline. The CDR3 DNA reads TGTGCCAGCAGTGAAGGGGGTAGCGGGAGGGCGAATGAGCAGTTCTTC. Protein: CASSEGGSGRANEQFF.

The V gene is TRBV21-1, the J gene TRBJ2-7; the table's D call, TRBD1, has no DNA check behind it. TRBV21-1 is a pseudogene. CDR3 length: 17 residues. Here the CDR3 DNA reads TGTGCCAGCAGCAAAAGGGGTCAGGGGATGCCCGGCTACGAGCAGTACTTC. Translated, it gives CASSKRGQGMPGYEQYF.

This clone came up a few times. Other DNA sequences within the sample encode an identical CDR3. The chain combines TRBV7-2 with TRBJ2-1; the D is unclear. This CDR3 has 17 residues. Germline values: CDR1 SGHTA, CDR2 FQGNSA. Trimming removed 1 base at V and 2 bases at J, with 15 bases between. The CDR3 bases are TGTGCCAGCAGCTTAGTATGGTCTAGTCCCCCCTACAATGAGCAGTTCTTC. Translating it yields CASSLVWSSPPYNEQFF.